This entry lists 17 T cell receptor beta chains sequenced from one sample in a study of glioma-infiltrating T cells. TCR alpha and beta CDR3 regions were amplified from RNA using iRepertoire nested multiplex PCR. A single record per CDR3 protein comes from TCRdb applying MiXCR to the multiplex PCR reads. The sample comprises about 410,000 distinct CDR3 sequences, 41% of which are singletons, and about 11% rests with the top ten. Sequencing was performed on glioma tissue, nonneoplastic brain tissue, or PBMCs (not recorded which). These receptors originate from a human donor with low-grade glioma or glioblastoma, undergoing nonglioma brain surgery, or in good health (not recorded which).

The genes are TRBV24-1 and TRBJ1-6; no clear D. The CDR3 extends over 14 amino acids. Germline V lookup: CDR1 KGHDR, CDR2 SFDVKD. Trimming stripped 3 bases from V and 7 bases from J, with 9 bases between. This CDR3 reads CATSDVMTNSPLHF. The CDR3 DNA sequence: TGTGCCACCAGTGATGTGATGACGAATTCACCCCTCCACTTT.

This sequence joins TRBV4-1 and TRBJ1-1, with D perhaps TRBD1 (5 bases). Trimming left V 4 bases short and J 4 bases short, with 22 bases between. The germline V gene has CDR1 MGHRA and CDR2 YSYEKL. This CDR3 has 17 amino acids. Written as DNA, the CDR3 is TGCGCCAGCAGCCGAGATCAAGGTTCGGGGCTTGGCACTGAAGCTTTCTTT. Protein sequence: CASSRDQGSGLGTEAFF.

As regards this clonotype: This may be a read error, as it is one base from a much larger clone. The chain is built from TRBV7-2 and TRBJ1-5; perhaps TRBD1 as D (5 bases). The CDR3 spans 15 residues. Germline CDR1 and CDR2: SGHTA and FQGNSA. With 1 base removed from V and 1 base from J, the gap between germline ends came to 8 bases. CDR3 residues: CASSLEGRSNQPQHF. As DNA, the CDR3 is TGTGCCAGCAGCTTAGAGGGGAGAAGCAATCAGCCCCAGCATTTT.

This rearrangement joins TRBV7-6 to TRBJ2-7, with D possibly TRBD2 on 6 matching bases. Trimming shortened V by 1 base and J by 2 bases, and 15 bases separated the two germline ends. The CDR3 length is 16 residues. Germline values: CDR1 SGHVS, CDR2 FNYEAQ. The CDR3 DNA sequence: TGTGCCAGCAGCTTAGGATCGACGGGAGAAACCTACGAGCAGTACTTC. This gives the protein CASSLGSTGETYEQYF.

In its sample, this clonotype was seen a few times. The CDR3 is CASSLLGLAGDNEQFF. As DNA, the CDR3 is TGTGCCAGCAGTCTCCTCGGACTAGCGGGAGACAATGAGCAGTTCTTC. V is TRBV28 and J is TRBJ2-1; 13 bases align to TRBD2. CDR1 is MDHEN and CDR2 is SYDVKM in the germline V gene. V gave up 5 bases and J gave up 5 bases; unmatched junction bases: 6. This CDR3 spans 16 amino acids.

J is TRBJ2-2 and V is TRBV27; the match to TRBD1 covers 12 bases. From germline, CDR1 is MNHEY and CDR2 SMNVEV (reference sequence). The CDR3 totals 16 residues. Trimming removed 10 bases from V and 4 bases from J; junction bases left unmatched: 10. CDR3 residues: CATSGQGAPSTGELFF. CDR3 sequence (DNA): TGTGCCACCTCGGGACAGGGGGCCCCGAGCACCGGGGAGCTGTTTTTT.

The V and J genes are TRBV7-9 and TRBJ2-3; TRBD1 might be the D (6 bases). V gave up 4 bases and J gave up 1 base, with 12 bases separating them. The CDR3 consists of 15 residues. The germline CDR1 and CDR2 sequences are SEHNR and FQNEAQ (reference sequence). The CDR3 DNA is TGTGCCAGCAGCTCCAGGGGTTACGGCACAGATACGCAGTATTTT. The encoded protein is CASSSRGYGTDTQYF. Drawing the rest from reference TRBV7-9 and TRBJ2-3, the complete variable domain is DTGVSQNPRHKITKRGQNVTFRCDPISEHNRLYWYRQTLGQGPEFLTYFQNEAQLEKSRLLSDRFSAERPKGSFSTLEIQRTEQGDSAMYLCASSSRGYGTDTQYFGPGTRLTVL.

A note on this clonotype: A much bigger clone sits one base away, suggesting this may be a read error. V is TRBV20-1 and J is TRBJ1-5, with no clear D. This CDR3 is 14 amino acids long. The germline V gene encodes CDR1 DFQATT and CDR2 SNEGSKA (reference sequence). V lost 0 bases and J 6 bases, leaving 12 bases between the germline ends. The CDR3 loop reads CSARELRGAQPQHF. The CDR3, as DNA: TGCAGTGCTAGAGAACTACGGGGTGCTCAGCCCCAGCATTTT.

Points on this clonotype: One base away lies a much larger clone, so this may be a sequencing read error. Because the CDR3 is missing its conserved closing phenylalanine or tryptophan, this is likely a read error. CDR3 coding DNA: TGTGCCAGCAGTTTAGATAGGTACAATGAGCAGTTCTCC. This gives the protein CASSLDRYNEQFS. This chain uses TRBV27 with TRBJ2-1; the D is unclear. This CDR3 has 13 residues. Germline V gives CDR1 MNHEY, CDR2 SMNVEV (reference sequence). Trimming pared 2 bases from V and 4 bases from J, leaving 6 bases between.

There are a few counts of this clonotype. The chain carries TRBV7-9 and TRBJ2-7; 7 bases align to TRBD1. The germline CDR1 and CDR2 sequences are SEHNR and FQNEAQ (reference sequence). CDR3 length: 13 residues. V dropped 5 bases and J dropped 6; count of bases not matched to a gene: 7. Here the CDR3 DNA reads TGTGCCAGCAGCCCAGGACAGGATGGCGAGCAGTACTTC. It yields the protein CASSPGQDGEQYF.

In this sample, this clonotype turned up a few times. The chain uses TRBV20-1 and TRBJ2-3; 14 positions agree with TRBD2. The CDR3 totals 14 residues. The V segment lost 6 bases and the J segment 9 bases; nucleotides outside the gene matches: 8. The germline gives CDR1 DFQATT, CDR2 SNEGSKA (reference sequence). Written as DNA, the CDR3 is TGCAGTGCACTGGGACTAGCGGGAGTAGAGACGCAGTATTTT. Its translation is CSALGLAGVETQYF.

The chain couples TRBV6-1 to TRBJ1-1, with 9 bases lining up with TRBD1. V gave up 5 bases and J gave up 2 bases; unmatched junction bases: 12. This CDR3 is 17 amino acids long. Per the germline V gene, CDR1 is MNHNS and CDR2 is SASEGT. This CDR3 reads CASSSTRTGQGNTEAFF. Here the CDR3 DNA reads TGTGCCAGCAGTTCTACCAGAACGGGACAGGGAAACACTGAAGCTTTCTTT.

In this sample, this clonotype turned up many times. V is TRBV20-1 and J is TRBJ1-5; weak D call: TRBD1 (6 bases). The CDR3 sequence is 15 residues long. V lost 5 bases, J lost 2 bases, and 16 bases lay in between. Germline V CDR1 and CDR2: DFQATT, SNEGSKA (reference sequence). CDR3 nucleotide sequence: TGCAGTGCTGATCGAGGGGGTAGGGGCAATCAGCCCCAGCATTTT. This encodes CSADRGGRGNQPQHF.

This clonotype was detected ten times or more. The chain is built from TRBV6-2 or TRBV6-3 and TRBJ2-7; TRBD2 matches at 8 bases. Germline CDR1 MNHEY, CDR2 SVGEGT. The CDR3 runs to 13 residues. J gave up 0 bases and V 8 bases, and 3 bases lay outside the gene matches. CDR3 residues: CASQRGSSYEQYF. CDR3 nucleotide sequence: TGTGCCAGCCAGCGGGGGAGCTCCTACGAGCAGTACTTC.

The table lists this clonotype with a few counts. This rearrangement joins TRBV6-5 to TRBJ1-1, with 7 bases fitting TRBD1. The CDR3 runs to 15 residues. J gave up 0 bases and V 6 bases, and 7 bases lay outside the gene matches. Germline V gene sequence: CDR1 MNHEY, CDR2 SVGAGI. CDR3 DNA: TGTGCCAGCAGGGGGGACAGTCCAATGAACACTGAAGCTTTCTTT. Its protein is CASRGDSPMNTEAFF.

The chain is built from TRBV6-1 and TRBJ2-7; TRBD1 might be the D (6 bases). Germline V gene sequence: CDR1 MNHNS, CDR2 SASEGT. This CDR3 is 14 amino acids long. Between the trimmed V and J ends, which lost 5 bases and 1 base, there was a span of 12 bases. CDR3 region: CASSHDRNSYEQYF. The CDR3 region has the DNA TGTGCCAGCAGTCACGACAGGAATTCCTACGAGCAGTACTTC.

This clonotype was counted ten times or more. The chain is built from TRBV27 and TRBJ2-1; maybe TRBD2 (6 bases). CDR3 length: 16 residues. V lost 1 base, J lost 1 base, and 11 bases lay in between. Germline V CDR1 and CDR2: MNHEY, SMNVEV (reference sequence). The CDR3 nucleotides read TGTGCCAGCAGTTTATTCGCGGGAAGGTCCTACAATGAGCAGTTCTTC. The encoded protein is CASSLFAGRSYNEQFF.